This T cell receptor (beta chain) is drawn from a study of blood T cell repertoires in COVID-19. Study at large: Samples taken during acute and convalescent COVID-19 were collected in the United States, Italy and Spain. In each case, the material was cDNA or gDNA derived from T cells, B-cell-depleted T cells, or PBMCs.

Original processing notes: Amplified reference gene primers provided the basis for estimating nucleated cell counts. Sequencing used immunoSEQ multiplex PCR; TCRdb keeps in-frame clones, though not all of them. The DNA was the basis for D and trimming; V, J and clone size are from that table. Here the sample spans around 100,000 clones, about 80% being singletons. V lost 8 bases, J lost 2 bases, and 9 bases lay in between. The germline CDR1 and CDR2 sequences are SNHLY and FYNNEI. The CDR3 runs 12 residues. The chain recombines TRBV2 with TRBJ1-2; no clear D gene. This TCR derives from a human donor in a cohort sampled during active COVID-19. Material for sequencing was peripheral blood. This chain's CDR3 is CASAVQNYGYTF. The DNA for the CDR3 is TGTGCCAGCGCAGTACAGAACTATGGCTACACCTTC. The variable domain in full, with the rest retrieved from reference TRBV2 and TRBJ1-2, is EPEVTQTPSHQVTQMGQEVILRCVPISNHLYFYWYRQILGQKVEFLVSFYNNEISEKSEIFDDQFSVERPDGSNFTLKIRSTKLEDSAMYFCASAVQNYGYTFGSGTRLTVV.